A selection of T cell receptor beta chains follows, all from one sample in a study of siplizumab effects on memory and regulatory T cells. Profiled with immunoSEQ multiplex PCR; TCRdb holds only in-frame clones, not every one. The table shows around 100,000 clones, with approximately 92% occurring only once. Sequencing was performed on CD4+ T cells sorted from blood. The receptors shown here come from a human donor in good health. Both conserved end residues are part of each CDR3. The D gene is left open where the match is weak. Clone size, where shown, is once, few, many, or a class for clones that have expanded.

D gene	V gene	J gene	clone size	CDR3 protein	CDR3 DNA
-	TRBV2	TRBJ2-2	-	CASSDILGGELFF	TGTGCCAGCAGTGATATCCTGGGCGGGGAGCTGTTTTTT
-	TRBV6-5	TRBJ2-5	-	CASSYRGMYQETQYF	TGTGCCAGCAGTTACAGGGGCATGTACCAAGAGACCCAGTACTTC
-	TRBV11-2	TRBJ2-3	-	CASSLVGDTQYF	TGTGCCAGCAGCTTAGTAGGGGATACGCAGTATTTT
TRBD1	TRBV27	TRBJ1-6	-	CASSSRTGLSPLHF	TGTGCCAGCTCTTCCCGGACAGGGCTTTCACCCCTCCACTTT
TRBD1	TRBV5-5	TRBJ1-2	-	CASSRAGTVNYGYTF	TGTGCCAGCAGCCGAGCCGGGACAGTAAATTATGGCTACACCTTC
-	TRBV6-6	TRBJ1-1	once	CASSKRTLWGEAFF	TGTGCCAGCTCCAAGCGGACCCTCTGGGGTGAAGCTTTCTTT
TRBD1	TRBV15	TRBJ1-1	once	CATSRPGQGTAEAFF	TGTGCCACCAGCAGACCGGGACAGGGGACCGCTGAAGCTTTCTTT
-	TRBV7-2	TRBJ2-5	-	CASSLDGETQYF	TGTGCCAGCAGCTTAGATGGTGAGACCCAGTACTTC
-	TRBV7-2	TRBJ2-3	-	CASSSSRGTDTQYF	TGTGCCAGCAGCTCTTCACGAGGCACAGATACGCAGTATTTT
-	TRBV7-8	TRBJ1-3	-	CASSLSAGSGNTIYF	TGTGCCAGCAGCTTATCCGCGGGGTCGGGAAACACCATATATTTT
-	TRBV20-1	TRBJ2-3	-	CSAYDPDTQYF	TGCAGTGCTTACGATCCAGATACGCAGTATTTT
-	TRBV28	TRBJ1-6	-	CASTLGTKNSPLHF	TGTGCCAGCACTCTCGGGACAAAAAATTCACCCCTCCACTTT
-	TRBV29-1	TRBJ1-2	-	CSVEVADWRSNYGYTF	TGCAGCGTTGAAGTGGCAGATTGGAGGAGTAACTATGGCTACACCTTC
-	TRBV6-5	TRBJ2-7	-	CASSYSSGFYEQYF	TGTGCCAGCAGTTACTCGTCAGGGTTCTACGAGCAGTACTTC
-	TRBV10-3	TRBJ1-5	once	CAISESNQPQHF	TGTGCCATCAGTGAGTCGAATCAGCCCCAGCATTTT
-	TRBV18	TRBJ2-3	-	CASSPDRVTDTQYF	TGTGCCAGCTCACCGGACCGGGTCACAGATACGCAGTATTTT
-	TRBV19	TRBJ2-2	-	CASSKGTGELFF	TGTGCCAGTAGTAAAGGTACCGGGGAGCTGTTTTTT
-	TRBV9	TRBJ1-3	few	CASSAQDGRVGTIYF	TGTGCCAGCAGCGCTCAGGACGGGAGGGTCGGCACCATATATTTT
-	TRBV4-2	TRBJ1-5	-	CASSQDRTISNQPQHF	TGTGCCAGCAGCCAAGACAGGACCATTAGCAATCAGCCCCAGCATTTT
TRBD1	TRBV19	TRBJ1-1	-	CASSIRTGGNTEAFF	TGTGCCAGTAGTATAAGGACAGGTGGGAACACTGAAGCTTTCTTT
-	TRBV5-5	TRBJ1-2	-	CASSSTGSYGYTF	TGTGCCAGCAGCTCTACAGGGTCCTATGGCTACACCTTC
-	TRBV29-1	TRBJ1-3	-	CSVEDKSHTIYF	TGCAGCGTTGAAGACAAGAGTCACACCATATATTTT
TRBD2	TRBV19	TRBJ2-5	-	CASSRVAGGLWETQYF	TGTGCCAGTAGTAGAGTAGCGGGGGGGCTTTGGGAGACCCAGTACTTC
-	TRBV7-8	TRBJ1-5	-	CASSLAGGASNQPQHF	TGTGCCAGCAGCTTAGCGGGTGGGGCGAGCAATCAGCCCCAGCATTTT
TRBD1	TRBV27	TRBJ1-2	-	CASRGQGFGTNYGYTF	TGTGCCAGCAGGGGACAGGGGTTTGGGACTAACTATGGCTACACCTTC
-	TRBV4-1	TRBJ2-5	-	CASSHRDSQETQYF	TGCGCCAGCAGCCATAGAGACAGTCAAGAGACCCAGTACTTC
-	TRBV6-6	TRBJ1-3	-	CASNSGTGRLGNTIYF	TGTGCCAGCAATTCGGGGACCGGCAGACTCGGGAACACCATATATTTT
-	TRBV27	TRBJ1-6	-	CASSFSGTISPLHF	TGTGCCAGCAGTTTTTCGGGGACCATTTCACCCCTCCACTTT
-	TRBV23-1	TRBJ1-5	-	CASSRPTGGGEGNQPQHF	TGCGCCAGCAGTCGCCCCACGGGAGGGGGGGAAGGCAATCAGCCCCAGCATTTT
-	TRBV10-2	TRBJ2-2	once	CASREGGNTGELFF	TGCGCCAGCAGAGAGGGAGGGAACACCGGGGAGCTGTTTTTT
-	TRBV10-3	TRBJ1-5	-	CAISGDSNQPQHF	TGTGCCATCTCGGGGGACAGCAATCAGCCCCAGCATTTT
-	TRBV20-1	TRBJ2-5	-	CSAFQETQYF	TGCAGTGCTTTTCAAGAGACCCAGTACTTC
-	TRBV7-9	TRBJ2-7	-	CASSLRSGTYYEQYF	TGTGCCAGCAGCTTAAGGTCAGGAACCTACTACGAGCAGTACTTC
-	TRBV2	TRBJ2-7	-	CASSPLTVPTYEQYF	TGTGCCAGCAGTCCTCTGACAGTACCGACCTACGAGCAGTACTTC
-	TRBV7-2	TRBJ1-5	-	CASSFGGSQPQHF	TGTGCCAGCAGCTTCGGGGGCAGTCAGCCCCAGCATTTT
-	TRBV7-2	TRBJ2-7	-	CASSLDYQGTSRYF	TGTGCCAGCAGCTTAGATTATCAGGGTACGAGTAGGTACTTC
TRBD1	TRBV6-1	TRBJ2-7	-	CASIQGTGGYEQYF	TGTGCCAGCATTCAGGGGACAGGGGGCTACGAGCAGTACTTC
TRBD1	TRBV2	TRBJ1-4	-	CASSEDRGRGFF	TGTGCCAGCAGTGAGGACAGGGGGCGCGGATTTTTT
-	TRBV6-5	TRBJ1-5	-	CASSSSTYQPQHF	TGTGCCAGCAGTTCCTCTACCTATCAGCCCCAGCATTTT
-	TRBV9	TRBJ2-1	-	CASSLEGSPYNEQFF	TGTGCCAGCAGCCTGGAGGGGAGCCCCTACAATGAGCAGTTCTTC